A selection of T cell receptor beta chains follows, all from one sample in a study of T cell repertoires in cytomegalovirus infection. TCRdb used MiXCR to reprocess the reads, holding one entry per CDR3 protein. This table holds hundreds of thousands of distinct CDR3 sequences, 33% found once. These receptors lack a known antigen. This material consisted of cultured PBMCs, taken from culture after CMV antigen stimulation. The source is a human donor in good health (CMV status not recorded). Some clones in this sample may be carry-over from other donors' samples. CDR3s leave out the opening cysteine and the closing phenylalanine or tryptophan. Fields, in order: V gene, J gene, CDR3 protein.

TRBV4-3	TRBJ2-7	ASSQRAGPEFYEQY
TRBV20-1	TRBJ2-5	SAQDQETQY
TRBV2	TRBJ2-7	ASSPSKAYEQY
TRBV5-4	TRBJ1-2	ASSLASYYPANYGYT
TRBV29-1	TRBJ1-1	SVWAGTEAF
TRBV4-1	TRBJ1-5	ASSFNRGGQPQH
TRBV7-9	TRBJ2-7	ASSLPGPEQY
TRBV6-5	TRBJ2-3	ASRSEAIPDTQY
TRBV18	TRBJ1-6	ASSPPGGPNSPLH
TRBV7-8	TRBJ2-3	ASSSESLVTQY
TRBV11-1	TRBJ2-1	ASSKGLAGGPYNEQF
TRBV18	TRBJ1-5	ASSNRDRIYQPQH
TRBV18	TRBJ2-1	ASSPGQNKYNEQF
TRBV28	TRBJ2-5	ASTKAPGGKETQY
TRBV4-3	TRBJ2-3	ASSPRLSPGTDTQY
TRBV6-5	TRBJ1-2	ASSYFEGNGYT
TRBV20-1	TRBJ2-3	SAQTGVTDTQY
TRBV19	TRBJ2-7	ASSVAGGSCEQY
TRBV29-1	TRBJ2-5	SVEPSPLTEETQY
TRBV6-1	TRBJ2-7	ASGDSTYEQY
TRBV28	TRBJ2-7	ASSGLDGYSGEQY
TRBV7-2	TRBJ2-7	ASSTYGGAGAYEQY
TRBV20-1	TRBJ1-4	SASYGVNEKLF
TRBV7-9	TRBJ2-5	ASSFPEGGASETQY
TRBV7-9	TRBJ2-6	ASSLAGTGVGANVLT
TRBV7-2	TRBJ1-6	ASSWRERGSYNSPLH
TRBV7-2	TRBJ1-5	ASSQTGITDQPQH
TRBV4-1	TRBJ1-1	ASSQGLTNTEAF
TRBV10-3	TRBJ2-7	AIGGKYEQY
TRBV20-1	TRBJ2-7	SARVPPRGEQY
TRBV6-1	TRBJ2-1	ASNHRDSKGLGHNEQF
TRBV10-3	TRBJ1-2	AIQRGQDGYT